The rows below give T cell receptor beta chains drawn from one sample of a study of CD8+ T cells in alopecia areata. Sequencing was performed with immunoSEQ multiplex PCR; in TCRdb, only in-frame clones are kept and a portion is missing. The sample consists of about 190,000 clones, 50% to 60% of them appearing once. This specimen was CD4+ T cells sorted from blood, taken at week 4, from a patient treated with tofacitinib. These receptors originate from a human donor with alopecia areata. Both conserved end residues are part of each CDR3. The order of the fields is clone size, V gene, D gene, J gene, CDR3 DNA, CDR3 protein. D genes are given only for firm matches. The size entry is marked missing in some rows and otherwise reads once, few, many or a size class.

-	TRBV29-1	TRBD1	TRBJ1-1	TGCAGCGTTGGCAACAGGGGGTCAACTGAAGCTTTCTTT	CSVGNRGSTEAFF
few	TRBV4-1	TRBD2	TRBJ2-5	TGCGCCAGCAGCCAAGGAACTAGCGGGAGGGCCCAAGAGACCCAGTACTTC	CASSQGTSGRAQETQYF
-	TRBV6-5	TRBD2	TRBJ2-7	TGTGCCAGCAGTTACTCCGCGTGGGCGGGAGCCTACGAGCAGTACTTC	CASSYSAWAGAYEQYF
-	TRBV6-1	-	TRBJ1-5	TGTGCCAGCAGTGATCTCGTGCGGAATCAGCCCCAGCATTTT	CASSDLVRNQPQHF
once	TRBV2	-	TRBJ1-1	TGTGCCAGCGGGGTGGTTGTGGCGAACACTGAAGCTTTCTTT	CASGVVVANTEAFF
few	TRBV29-1	-	TRBJ2-1	TGCAGCGGGGGCGTTAGGAACGAGCAGTTCTTC	CSGGVRNEQFF
-	TRBV5-1	TRBD2	TRBJ2-5	TGCGCCAGCAGCAAAAGATCTAGCGGCGTGGAGACCCAGTACTTC	CASSKRSSGVETQYF
-	TRBV30	-	TRBJ1-2	TGTGCCTGGAGGGATCCGGGACACGTAACCTTC	CAWRDPGHVTF
few	TRBV29-1	TRBD1	TRBJ2-1	TGCAGCACTACTAGGGGGCGAAACAATGAGCAGTTCTTC	CSTTRGRNNEQFF
few	TRBV6-6	-	TRBJ2-5	TGTGCCAGCAGCCCCCGAGGAGGGACAGACCAAGAGACCCAGTACTTC	CASSPRGGTDQETQYF
-	TRBV30	-	TRBJ1-1	TGTGCCTGGAGTCGGTCAGCAAACACTGAAGCTTTCTTT	CAWSRSANTEAFF
-	TRBV2	-	TRBJ2-7	TGTGCCAGCAGTGCGGGCCCAGAGGCCCCATCCTACGAGCAGTACTTC	CASSAGPEAPSYEQYF
-	TRBV29-1	TRBD1	TRBJ1-2	TGCAGCGTTGAAGGGCCAGGGGGCCGAGATAACTATGGCTACACCTTC	CSVEGPGGRDNYGYTF
-	TRBV9	TRBD2	TRBJ2-7	TGTGCCAGCAGCTTAGCAAGCGGGGGCCTCTACGAGCAGTACTTC	CASSLASGGLYEQYF
-	TRBV29-1	TRBD2	TRBJ2-7	TGCAGCGCACTAGCGGTCCCCTACGAGCAGTACTTC	CSALAVPYEQYF
few	TRBV29-1	-	TRBJ1-3	TGCAGCGTTGAAGGGAAAGCGTACTCTGGAAACACCATATATTTT	CSVEGKAYSGNTIYF
-	TRBV30	-	TRBJ2-3	TGTGCCCGGGTAAGGGCAGGGATCACAGATACGCAGTATTTT	CARVRAGITDTQYF
-	TRBV5-1	-	TRBJ1-3	TGCGCCAGCAGCCGGGGACCGCCATTCTCTGGAAACACCATATATTTT	CASSRGPPFSGNTIYF
-	TRBV27	TRBD2	TRBJ2-1	TGTGCCAGCAGTTTATTCGGGACTAGCGGCTACAATGAGCAGTTCTTC	CASSLFGTSGYNEQFF
few	TRBV30	-	TRBJ1-5	TGTGCCTGGGGGCGCGGACAACCAGATCAGCCCCAGCATTTT	CAWGRGQPDQPQHF
-	TRBV7-2	-	TRBJ1-1	TGTGCCAGCAGCTTACCTGGTTTGGGGGCTTTCTTT	CASSLPGLGAFF
-	TRBV2	-	TRBJ2-5	TGTGCCAGCAGTGAACCCGGCAGTAGAGAGACCCAGTACTTC	CASSEPGSRETQYF
-	TRBV19	TRBD2	TRBJ2-3	TGTGCCAGTAGTCCTAGCGGCACCCATACGCAGTATTTT	CASSPSGTHTQYF
once	TRBV18	-	TRBJ1-1	TGTGCCAGCTCACCGACGGACGGTGCCAGGGTCGCTGCTTTCTTT	CASSPTDGARVAAFF
once	TRBV7-2	TRBD2	TRBJ2-5	TGTGCCAGCAGCTTAACGGGAGGGCAACAAGAGACCCAGTACTTC	CASSLTGGQQETQYF
-	TRBV29-1	TRBD2	TRBJ2-1	TGCAGCGTTGGGGCTACCGGGACTAGCGGGAGGTTTGAGCAGTTCTTC	CSVGATGTSGRFEQFF
-	TRBV29-1	TRBD2	TRBJ2-1	TGCAGCTATCAGCGGGAGGCCTTCGATGAGCAGTTCTTC	CSYQREAFDEQFF
-	TRBV27	-	TRBJ1-4	TGTGCCAGCAGTTTAGGTATAGGTTATGAAAAACTGTTTTTT	CASSLGIGYEKLFF
-	TRBV5-6	TRBD2	TRBJ2-7	TGTGCCAGCAGCCCATGGGTGCGGGAGAAGTTATACGAGCAGTACTTC	CASSPWVREKLYEQYF
-	TRBV30	-	TRBJ2-3	TGTGCCTGGAGTGTGTCTGTGGCAGATACGCAGTATTTT	CAWSVSVADTQYF
-	TRBV20-1	-	TRBJ1-1	TGCAGTGCTAGATGGCAGCGACAAGCTTTCTTT	CSARWQRQAFF
-	TRBV5-6	-	TRBJ2-1	TGTGCCAGCAGCTTGGACTTGCCCTCCCACAATGAGCAGTTCTTC	CASSLDLPSHNEQFF
-	TRBV7-2	TRBD2	TRBJ2-4	TGTGCCAGCAGCCAGCGGGGGAACATTCAGTACTTC	CASSQRGNIQYF
-	TRBV7-3	-	TRBJ1-1	TGTGCCAGCAGCTCCAACTTGAACACTGAAGCTTTCTTT	CASSSNLNTEAFF
-	TRBV30	TRBD2	TRBJ2-6	TGTGCCTGGGTCCTATCCGGGACTAGCGGCCCTGGGGCCAACGTCCTGACTTTC	CAWVLSGTSGPGANVLTF
few	TRBV7-2	-	TRBJ2-2	TGTGCCAGCAGCTTAGGCCAGACTTTAAACACCGGGGAGCTGTTTTTT	CASSLGQTLNTGELFF
-	TRBV30	TRBD1	TRBJ1-1	TGTGCCTGGAGTTACCAGGGGGCGAGGGCTTTCTTT	CAWSYQGARAFF
-	TRBV7-8	-	TRBJ2-3	TGTGCCAGCAGCTTAGAGTGGAAGCAGTATTTT	CASSLEWKQYF
-	TRBV2	-	TRBJ2-7	TGTGCCAGCAGAAACAGGGAACTCCAGACCTACGAGCAGTACTTC	CASRNRELQTYEQYF
-	TRBV29-1	-	TRBJ1-2	TGCAGCGTTGAGGACAGTTTCGGCTACACCTTC	CSVEDSFGYTF
-	TRBV5-1	TRBD1	TRBJ1-5	TGCGCCAGCAGCGAAGGACAGGGGAAGCCCCAGCATTTT	CASSEGQGKPQHF
-	TRBV2	TRBD2	TRBJ2-1	TGTGCCAGCAGTGGGACTAGTATTCTCAATGAGCAGTTCTTC	CASSGTSILNEQFF
-	TRBV29-1	TRBD1	TRBJ2-5	TGCAGCGTTGGGGACAGGGAAGAGACCCAGTACTTC	CSVGDREETQYF
-	TRBV29-1	-	TRBJ2-7	TGCAGCGTTGAAGTTCAGGGTGCAGTATACGAGCAGTACTTC	CSVEVQGAVYEQYF
-	TRBV27	-	TRBJ2-3	TGTGCCAGCAGTTTTGCCGGGATGCGCACAGATACGCAGTATTTT	CASSFAGMRTDTQYF
-	TRBV6-5	-	TRBJ1-1	TGTGCCAGCAGTCCCCGCGGGGACGGTGAAGCTTTCTTT	CASSPRGDGEAFF
-	TRBV28	-	TRBJ2-7	TGTGCCAGCAGTTTAACTTCCACGGAGCAGTACTTC	CASSLTSTEQYF
-	TRBV5-4	-	TRBJ2-7	TGTGCCAGCAGCGGATCCGTGGTCAGGGGACTCGACGAGCAGTACTTC	CASSGSVVRGLDEQYF
-	TRBV30	-	TRBJ2-4	TGTGCCTGGAGTGTCAGGGGATCCAAAAACATTCAGTACTTC	CAWSVRGSKNIQYF
-	TRBV29-1	-	TRBJ1-1	TGCAGCGCCGAGGGCACTGAAGCTTTCTTT	CSAEGTEAFF
-	TRBV28	TRBD1	TRBJ2-2	TGTGCCAGCAGTTTAGGGACAGGGGACGGGGAGCTGTTTTTT	CASSLGTGDGELFF
-	TRBV2	TRBD1	TRBJ2-1	TGTGCCAGCAGTGCGGACAGGGGGAATGAGCAGTTCTTC	CASSADRGNEQFF
few	TRBV7-2	-	TRBJ2-7	TGTGCCAGCAGCCGGACGGGGTGGGGAGAGCAGTACTTC	CASSRTGWGEQYF